A selection of T cell receptor beta chains follows, all from one sample in a study of blood T cell repertoires in COVID-19. The data were produced by immunoSEQ multiplex PCR, yet TCRdb's version contains in-frame clones alone and is incomplete. Of around 200,000 clones in the sample, 75% to 90% were seen once. The sample consisted of peripheral blood. These receptors came from a human donor with active or convalescent COVID-19. The donor label of this sample is uncertain. Both conserved end residues are part of each CDR3. The D gene is left open where the match is weak. Clone size is not always given. Where it is, it says once, few, many or a class for expanded clones.

size,D,J,V,DNA,CDR3
-,-,TRBJ2-1,TRBV20-1,TGCAGTATAAAGGACTACGAGCAGTTCTTC,CSIKDYEQFF
-,-,TRBJ2-3,TRBV5-1,TGCGCCAGCAGCTTGGAGGCGGGCACAGATACGCAGTATTTT,CASSLEAGTDTQYF
-,-,TRBJ2-1,TRBV11-2,TGTGCCAGCAGCTTAGAGGAGGGACCCTACAATGAGCAGTTCTTC,CASSLEEGPYNEQFF
-,TRBD2,TRBJ2-5,TRBV5-1,TGCGCCAGCAGCTCTCTAGCGGGGTCACAAGAGACCCAGTACTTC,CASSSLAGSQETQYF
few,TRBD1,TRBJ1-3,TRBV19,TGTGCCAGTAGTATTTCGGGACAGGTGATAACTGGAAACACCATATATTTT,CASSISGQVITGNTIYF
-,-,TRBJ1-3,TRBV19,TGTGCCAGTAGTATAAATCCGGGGAAATGGAACACCATATATTTT,CASSINPGKWNTIYF
-,TRBD2,TRBJ2-1,TRBV3-1/TRBV3-2,TGTGCCAGCAGCCCCCTAGCGGGGGGGGGCAATGAGCAGTTCTTC,CASSPLAGGGNEQFF
-,-,TRBJ1-6,TRBV6-5,TGTGCCAGCAGTTACGGAGGATCCGGTTCACCCCTCCACTTT,CASSYGGSGSPLHF
-,-,TRBJ2-2,TRBV28,TGTGCCAGCAGCCCCGGTGGCGGGGAGCTGTTTTTT,CASSPGGGELFF
-,-,TRBJ2-5,TRBV3-1/TRBV3-2,TGTGCCAGCAGCCAAGATCTTTCGACCCAGTACTTC,CASSQDLSTQYF
-,-,TRBJ2-7,TRBV2,TGTGCCAGCAGTGAAGAGGGAGTGGGTGAGCAGTACTTC,CASSEEGVGEQYF
-,TRBD2,TRBJ2-1,TRBV5-1,TGCGCCAGCAGCTTGACTAGCGGGATAGGAAATGAGCAGTTCTTC,CASSLTSGIGNEQFF
-,TRBD2,TRBJ2-7,TRBV29-1,TGCAGCGTTCAAGTGGGGGAGGGGACCTACGAGCAGTACTTC,CSVQVGEGTYEQYF
-,-,TRBJ2-1,TRBV6-6,TGTGCCAGCAGTTACATTCGGGATGAGCAGTTCTTC,CASSYIRDEQFF
-,TRBD1,TRBJ1-1,TRBV5-5,TGTGCCAGCAGCCCCGGGACAGTAGCTGAAGCTTTCTTT,CASSPGTVAEAFF
-,TRBD2,TRBJ2-2,TRBV7-3,TGTGCCAGCAGCTTGTTCCATGTCCTGGGTAGCGGGAGAGGTGCGAACACCGGGGAGCTGTTTTTT,CASSLFHVLGSGRGANTGELFF
-,-,TRBJ2-1,TRBV3-1/TRBV3-2,TGTGCCAGCAGCCTAAAACGCCCGGGGGTCAATGAGCAGTTCTTC,CASSLKRPGVNEQFF
-,-,TRBJ2-3,TRBV21-1,TGTGCCAGCAGCCCCCCTCCTGACAGGTCCTATTCCACAGATACGCAGTATTTT,CASSPPPDRSYSTDTQYF
-,-,TRBJ2-5,TRBV2,TGTGCCATTGGCAGGGGGGAATGGGAGACCCAGTACTTC,CAIGRGEWETQYF
-,-,TRBJ1-3,TRBV7-7,TGTGCCAGCAGCTTAGATCGTGGAAACACCATATATTTT,CASSLDRGNTIYF
-,-,TRBJ1-5,TRBV2,TGTGCCAGCAGTGAAAGTCGGCAGGTCAATCAGCCCCAGCATTTT,CASSESRQVNQPQHF
-,-,TRBJ1-1,TRBV11-1,TGTGCCAGCAGCCAGCGCCTTGTGAACACTGAAGCTTTCTTT,CASSQRLVNTEAFF
-,TRBD1,TRBJ2-5,TRBV29-1,TGCAGCGTTGACTTGGACAGGGTCCAAGAGACCCAGTACTTC,CSVDLDRVQETQYF
-,TRBD2,TRBJ2-3,TRBV9,TGTGCCAGCAGCCCGTGGGGACTAGCGGGAGGGCCGGGAGATACGCAGTATTTT,CASSPWGLAGGPGDTQYF
few,-,TRBJ2-1,TRBV3-1/TRBV3-2,TGTGCCAGCAGTCCAAGATATTTAGGGGCATACAATGAGCAGTTCTTC,CASSPRYLGAYNEQFF
-,-,TRBJ2-5,TRBV11-2,TGTGCCAGCAGCTTAGATCTAGGAGAGACCCAGTACTTC,CASSLDLGETQYF
-,-,TRBJ2-3,TRBV2,TGTGCCAGCAATCAGGCGGGTTTCACAGATACGCAGTATTTT,CASNQAGFTDTQYF
-,TRBD2,TRBJ2-1,TRBV14,TGTGCCAGCAGCCAAGAACTAGCGGGAGGCTGGCTGGGTCATGAGCAGTTCTTC,CASSQELAGGWLGHEQFF
-,TRBD2,TRBJ2-2,TRBV11-3,TGTGCCAGCAGACTAGCGGTGATATCGCTGGAGCTGTTTTTT,CASRLAVISLELFF
-,TRBD2,TRBJ2-1,TRBV29-1,TGCAGCGCCAGAGCGACTAGCACTCGAGCCAATGAGCAGTTCTTC,CSARATSTRANEQFF
-,-,TRBJ1-4,TRBV18,TGTGCCAGCTCACCAGGGCAGAGAGAAAAACTGTTTTTT,CASSPGQREKLFF
-,TRBD2,TRBJ2-1,TRBV18,TGTGCCAGCTCACCGGGCCTAGCGGGCTCCTACAATGAGCAGTTCTTC,CASSPGLAGSYNEQFF
once,-,TRBJ2-3,TRBV5-1,TGCGCCAGCAGCTCCCTTCGCGGCACAGATACGCAGTATTTT,CASSSLRGTDTQYF
-,TRBD1,TRBJ1-2,TRBV23-1,TGCGCCAGCCGCCGGGACAGGGGGCGAAAGGGCTATGGCTACACCTTC,CASRRDRGRKGYGYTF
-,-,TRBJ1-1,TRBV10-3,TGTGCCATCAGGGACAGCGATTACGACCGAAAAGCTTTCTTT,CAIRDSDYDRKAFF
once,-,TRBJ1-2,TRBV30,TGTGCCTGGAACGGGTTAAGGCTGGGCTACACCTTC,CAWNGLRLGYTF
-,-,TRBJ1-2,TRBV4-1,TGCGCCAGCAGCCAAGGTCCTGTGGGACTTTATGGCTACACCTTC,CASSQGPVGLYGYTF
-,TRBD1,TRBJ1-4,TRBV6-6,TGTGCCAGCAGAGAAAGACAGGGAACTAATGAAAAACTGTTTTTT,CASRERQGTNEKLFF
-,TRBD2,TRBJ2-1,TRBV9,TGTGCCAGCGCCACCTCTAGCGGGATTACCAATGAGCAGTTCTTC,CASATSSGITNEQFF
-,-,TRBJ2-1,TRBV5-6,TGTGCCAGCAGCCCCGGGGCCTACAATGAGCAGTTCTTC,CASSPGAYNEQFF
-,-,TRBJ1-1,TRBV10-3,TGTGCCATCAGTCCCCATGGGGCAGGCACTGAAGCTTTCTTT,CAISPHGAGTEAFF
-,TRBD2,TRBJ2-2,TRBV7-9,TGTGCCAGCAGCTTAAGGCTAGCGGGAACCGGGGAGCTGTTTTTT,CASSLRLAGTGELFF
-,TRBD1,TRBJ2-1,TRBV7-3,TGTGCCAGCAGCCAAATGGCGGGACAGGGATCCAGGAATGAGCAGTTCTTC,CASSQMAGQGSRNEQFF
-,-,TRBJ2-2,TRBV27,TGTGCCAGCAGTCGCGACACGGCCCTCACCGGGGAGCTGTTTTTT,CASSRDTALTGELFF
-,TRBD2,TRBJ2-3,TRBV5-4,TGTGCCAGCAGCCCAACCGGGACTAGCGGCACAGATACGCAGTATTTT,CASSPTGTSGTDTQYF
-,TRBD2,TRBJ2-6,TRBV4-1,TGCGCCAGCAGCCAGCCGGGACTAGCGTCTGGGGCCAACGTCCTGACTTTC,CASSQPGLASGANVLTF
-,-,TRBJ1-6,TRBV7-2,TGTGCCAGCAGCCCACAGGGAGTTAATTCACCCCTCCACTTT,CASSPQGVNSPLHF
-,-,TRBJ1-4,TRBV7-9,TGTGCCAGCAGCCCCCAGGGGAACAGGAATCTAGAAAAACTGTTTTTT,CASSPQGNRNLEKLFF
-,-,TRBJ2-4,TRBV3-1/TRBV3-2,TGTGCCAGCAGCCAAGGGAAGGACAGCTATCTAGCCAAAAACATTCAGTACTTC,CASSQGKDSYLAKNIQYF
-,-,TRBJ2-4,TRBV28,TGTGCCAGCAGTTTATTCTCCGGGGCCAAAAACATTCAGTACTTC,CASSLFSGAKNIQYF
-,-,TRBJ2-2,TRBV9,TGTGCCAGCAGCGTAGCTGTCGGGACCGGGGAGCTGTTTTTT,CASSVAVGTGELFF
-,-,TRBJ1-6,TRBV7-2,TGTGCCAGCAGCTTATTGAGACTCAATTCACCCCTCCACTTT,CASSLLRLNSPLHF
few,-,TRBJ1-6,TRBV6-9,TGTGCCAGCAGCGTCGGTTGGAATTCACCCCTCCACTTT,CASSVGWNSPLHF
-,-,TRBJ1-2,TRBV28,TGTGCCGCCGCAGGGCTGCTCTGGGGCTACACCTTC,CAAAGLLWGYTF
-,TRBD1,TRBJ2-7,TRBV6-5,TGTGCCAGCAGGTCGGCTAGGGGGCTGGGCGAGCAGTACTTC,CASRSARGLGEQYF
-,-,TRBJ2-1,TRBV18,TGTGCCAGCTCACCGCGGAGCTCCTACAATGAGCAGTTCTTC,CASSPRSSYNEQFF
-,-,TRBJ1-2,TRBV14,TGTGCCAGCAGCCTAATAGCCGGTGGCTACACCTTC,CASSLIAGGYTF
-,TRBD2,TRBJ2-3,TRBV4-3,TGCGCCAGCAGCCAAGACCCAGCGGGGGGGACTTACACAGATACGCAGTATTTT,CASSQDPAGGTYTDTQYF
-,-,TRBJ2-3,TRBV7-6,TGTGCCAGCAGCCTCCTCGCGGACAACCCCCCAGATACGCAGTATTTT,CASSLLADNPPDTQYF